What follows are 32 T cell receptor beta chains derived from one specimen sequenced in a study of blood T cell repertoires in COVID-19. Clones were read by immunoSEQ multiplex PCR, and TCRdb kept only the in-frame ones, dropping some. The sample lists 240,000 or so clones; roughly 91% were seen once. Sequencing input: PBMCs or T cells enriched from blood (not recorded which). Receptor source: a man in his forties or fifties who had recovered from COVID-19.

This clone was detected a few times. The V gene is TRBV4-3, the J gene TRBJ2-7, with 7 bases fitting TRBD2. Trimming took 1 base from V and 1 from J; bases not matched to a gene: 1. This CDR3 is built from 14 residues. The germline V gene encodes CDR1 LGHNA and CDR2 YSLEER. The CDR3 DNA reads TGCGCCAGCAGCCAAGGTAGCGGGTCCTACGAGCAGTACTTC. Translation: CASSQGSGSYEQYF.

This sequence joins TRBV7-2 and TRBJ1-6; D is uncertain. This CDR3 is built from 12 residues. Germline V lookup: CDR1 SGHTA, CDR2 FQGNSA. V was shortened by 2 bases and J by 9 bases, with 5 bases between the two germline ends. CDR3 coding DNA: TGTGCCAGCAGCTTAACGGGTTCACCCCTCCACTTT. As protein: CASSLTGSPLHF.

This sequence joins TRBV4-2 and TRBJ2-3, with TRBD2 matching over 13 bases. The germline gives CDR1 LGHNA, CDR2 YNFKEQ. V shed 4 bases, J shed 0 bases, and the junction held 7 bases outside the gene matches. The CDR3 has 18 residues. This CDR3 is CASSRLAGGETSTDTQYF. CDR3 coding DNA: TGTGCCAGCAGCCGACTAGCGGGAGGCGAAACTAGCACAGATACGCAGTATTTT.

The V and J genes are TRBV28 and TRBJ2-7; 9 nucleotides line up with TRBD1. The junction had 10 bases not matched to a gene; V was cut back by 7 bases and J by 3 bases. There are 15 residues in the CDR3. Germline loops: CDR1 MDHEN, CDR2 SYDVKM. As DNA, the CDR3 is TGTGCCAGCAAAACCCGGGACAGGGTTTTCTACGAGCAGTACTTC. Its protein is CASKTRDRVFYEQYF.

The gene calls are TRBV6-2 or TRBV6-3 and TRBJ1-5; D perhaps matches TRBD1 (6 bases). Trimming shortened V by 2 bases and J by 5 bases, and 16 bases separated the two germline ends. Germline V gene data show CDR1 as MNHEY and CDR2 as SVGEGT. The CDR3 length is 16 residues. CDR3 residues: CASSYGRRGGDQPQHF. CDR3 DNA: TGTGCCAGCAGTTACGGGAGGAGGGGGGGGGATCAGCCCCAGCATTTT.

This rearrangement joins TRBV6-2 or TRBV6-3 to TRBJ2-7, with D perhaps matching TRBD2 (5 bases). Trimming left V 5 bases short and J 0 bases short, with 5 bases between. The CDR3 is 12 amino acids. CDR1 and CDR2 from the germline V gene are MNHEY and SVGEGT. The CDR3 nucleotides are TGTGCCAGCAGTACTAGCTCCTACGAGCAGTACTTC. It yields the protein CASSTSSYEQYF.

The CDR3 DNA sequence: TGTGCCAGCAGCCAAGACCTAAACCGCCCCCAGGGGAGTAAGAATTCACCCCTCCACTTT. Translation gives CASSQDLNRPQGSKNSPLHF. The chain has TRBV14 and TRBJ1-6, with a possible D match to TRBD1 (6 bases). Germline V gives CDR1 SGHDN, CDR2 FVKESK. Trimming stripped 0 bases from V and 7 bases from J, with 25 bases between. The CDR3 is 20 residues long.

The chain is built from TRBV7-8 and TRBJ1-1, with 8 bases identical to TRBD1. V gave up 1 base and J gave up 7 bases; unmatched junction bases: 5. This CDR3 has 14 residues. Germline CDR1 SGHVS, CDR2 FQNEAQ. The CDR3 sequence is CASSLVQGGGEAFF. CDR3 nucleotide sequence: TGTGCCAGCAGCTTAGTACAGGGGGGGGGTGAAGCTTTCTTT. The whole variable domain, remainder taken from reference TRBV7-8 and TRBJ1-1, is GAGVSQSPRYKVAKRGQDVALRCDPISGHVSLFWYQQALGQGPEFLTYFQNEAQLDKSGLPSDRFFAERPEGSVSTLKIQRTQQEDSAVYLCASSLVQGGGEAFFGQGTRLTVV.

The gene calls are TRBV18 and TRBJ1-1, with D hard to call. Germline loops: CDR1 KGHSH, CDR2 LQKENI. V was pared by 3 bases and J by 5 bases, with 10 bases between. The CDR3 consists of 13 residues. Here the CDR3 reads CASSPIDKTEAFF. CDR3 coding DNA: TGTGCCAGCTCACCTATCGACAAAACTGAAGCTTTCTTT.

The CDR3: CASSLAGQVRSYNSPLHF. DNA for the CDR3: TGCGCCAGCAGCTTGGCGGGACAGGTTCGCTCCTATAATTCACCCCTCCACTTT. V gene TRBV5-1 combines with J gene TRBJ1-6, with TRBD1 matching over 8 bases. CDR1 SGHRS and CDR2 YFSETQ come from the germline V gene. The length of the CDR3 is 18 residues. The V and J ends lost 0 bases and 0 bases, in that order; junction bases with no gene match: 5.

The V call is TRBV4-1, the J call TRBJ1-2; D is unclear. Trimming took 0 bases from V and 8 from J, leaving 10 bases between them. Per the germline V gene, CDR1 is MGHRA and CDR2 is YSYEKL. The CDR3 is made up of 13 amino acids. The CDR3 reads CASSQELGRGYTF. The CDR3 region has the DNA TGCGCCAGCAGCCAAGAGTTGGGGAGAGGCTACACCTTC.

V usage is TRBV5-1 and J usage is TRBJ2-2; 8 bases are a match to TRBD1. The CDR3 extends over 15 amino acids. Trimming cost V 1 base and J 7 bases; bases outside gene matches: 6. Germline CDR1 is SGHRS and CDR2 is YFSETQ. The CDR3 nucleotides read TGCGCCAGCAGCTTGTCCGGACAGGGTAACGGGGAGCTGTTTTTT. As protein: CASSLSGQGNGELFF. Filled out from reference TRBV5-1 and TRBJ2-2, the complete variable domain reads KAGVTQTPRYLIKTRGQQVTLSCSPISGHRSVSWYQQTPGQGLQFLFEYFSETQRNKGNFPGRFSGRQFSNSRSEMNVSTLELGDSALYLCASSLSGQGNGELFFGEGSRLTVL.

The rearrangement links TRBV6-1 to TRBJ2-1, with no clear D. In germline, CDR1 is MNHNS, CDR2 SASEGT. This CDR3 is built from 12 residues. V lost 8 bases and J 1 base, leaving 6 bases between the germline ends. The CDR3: CASGASYNEQFF. The CDR3, as DNA: TGTGCCAGCGGTGCATCCTACAATGAGCAGTTCTTC.

The chain combines TRBV7-3 with TRBJ2-2, with D perhaps TRBD2 (5 bases). Trimming took off 8 bases at V and 4 bases at J, with 14 bases between the two ends. CDR3 length: 14 amino acids. Germline loops: CDR1 SGHTA, CDR2 FQGTGA. The CDR3 region is CASSVGRRTGELFF. The CDR3 DNA sequence: TGTGCCAGCTCAGTGGGGAGACGCACCGGGGAGCTGTTTTTT.

This chain links TRBV9 with TRBJ1-2; D ambiguous. The CDR3 runs to 15 residues. The V end was cut by 0 bases, the J end by 3 bases, with 12 bases between. The V gene's germline CDR1 is SGDLS and CDR2 YYNGEE. The CDR3 is CASSVDGRGDYGYTF. The DNA for the CDR3 is TGTGCCAGCAGCGTAGACGGTCGGGGTGACTATGGCTACACCTTC.

This chain joins TRBV9 and TRBJ2-1, with 8 positions matching TRBD2. The germline V gene has CDR1 SGDLS and CDR2 YYNGEE. V lost 1 base, J lost 8 bases, and 11 bases stayed unmatched. The CDR3 totals 16 residues. The CDR3 DNA is TGTGCCAGCAGCGTAACCACAGGGACGGGGGGGGATGAGCAGTTCTTC. It codes for CASSVTTGTGGDEQFF.

This chain uses TRBV25-1 with TRBJ2-2; tentatively, D is TRBD1 (5 bases). CDR3 length equals 14 residues. The germline V gene has CDR1 MGHDK and CDR2 SYGVNS. V was clipped by 5 bases and J by 1 base, with 8 bases between them. This CDR3 is CASSIRVNTGELFF. CDR3 nucleotide sequence: TGTGCCAGCAGTATCAGGGTGAACACCGGGGAGCTGTTTTTT. The whole variable domain, filled in from reference TRBV25-1 and TRBJ2-2, reads EADIYQTPRYLVIGTGKKITLECSQTMGHDKMYWYQQDPGMELHLIHYSYGVNSTEKGDLSSESTVSRIRTEHFPLTLESARPSHTSQYLCASSIRVNTGELFFGEGSRLTVL.

V is TRBV2 and J is TRBJ1-2; 9 nucleotides line up with TRBD1. Germline CDR1 SNHLY, CDR2 FYNNEI. This CDR3 comprises 12 residues. J gave up 8 bases and V 6 bases, and 4 bases lay outside the gene matches. The CDR3 bases are TGTGCCAGCAGGGGGACAGGGTCCGGCTACACCTTC. It encodes CASRGTGSGYTF. Supplemented by reference TRBV2 and TRBJ1-2, the full variable domain reads EPEVTQTPSHQVTQMGQEVILRCVPISNHLYFYWYRQILGQKVEFLVSFYNNEISEKSEIFDDQFSVERPDGSNFTLKIRSTKLEDSAMYFCASRGTGSGYTFGSGTRLTVV.

This chain links TRBV2 with TRBJ2-3; D gene unclear. CDR1 and CDR2 (germline): SNHLY, FYNNEI. The CDR3 runs to 11 residues. The ends were cut back, 4 bases at V and 5 bases at J, with 4 bases in the middle. The CDR3 protein is CASSARDTQYF. CDR3 in DNA: TGTGCCAGCAGTGCCCGAGATACGCAGTATTTT.

The chain combines TRBV5-1 with TRBJ2-1, with 9 bases that match TRBD1. The germline V gene encodes CDR1 SGHRS and CDR2 YFSETQ. Unmatched junction bases numbered 10, after V lost 2 bases and J lost 10 bases. The CDR3 extends over 15 amino acids. In DNA, the CDR3 is TGCGCCAGCAGCTTATCACAGGGGGCCCCAAGGGAGCAGTTCTTC. This encodes CASSLSQGAPREQFF.

The rearrangement joins TRBV5-6 to TRBJ2-7; 8 nucleotides agree with TRBD1. The CDR3 runs to 16 residues. The germline V gene has CDR1 SGHDT and CDR2 YYEEEE. Trimming removed 5 bases from V and 7 bases from J; junction bases left unmatched: 17. CDR3 sequence: CASSSLSGTGGWEQYF. The CDR3 nucleotides are TGTGCCAGCAGTTCTCTCTCCGGGACAGGCGGCTGGGAGCAGTACTTC. Using reference TRBV5-6 and TRBJ2-7 for the parts outside the CDR3, the full variable domain is DAGVTQSPTHLIKTRGQQVTLRCSPKSGHDTVSWYQQALGQGPQFIFQYYEEEERQRGNFPDRFSGHQFPNYSSELNVNALLLGDSALYLCASSSLSGTGGWEQYFGPGTRLTVT.

The rearrangement uses TRBV28 and TRBJ2-2; TRBD1 matches at 8 bases. J gave up 4 bases and V 7 bases, and 8 bases lay outside the gene matches. Germline assignment: CDR1 MDHEN and CDR2 SYDVKM. The CDR3 loop spans 15 amino acids. CDR3 bases: TGTGCCAGCACTGCCCGGACAGGGCGCACCGGGGAGCTGTTTTTT. Translating it yields CASTARTGRTGELFF.

The rearrangement joins TRBV12-5 to TRBJ1-1; 9 bases map to TRBD1. Germline V gives CDR1 LGHNT, CDR2 FRNRAP. After removal of 1 base from V and 0 bases from J, the junction contained 3 bases not matched to a gene. The CDR3 totals 16 residues. For the CDR3, the DNA is TGTGCTAGTGGTTTGGGGAACAGGGGGCTGAACACTGAAGCTTTCTTT. This translates into CASGLGNRGLNTEAFF.

This chain links TRBV18 with TRBJ2-7; D might be TRBD2 (5 bases). The CDR3 is made up of 14 amino acids. Germline CDR1 reads KGHSH; CDR2 reads LQKENI. Trimming took off 2 bases at V and 9 bases at J, with 17 bases between the two ends. CDR3 loop: CASSPEGTSGLQYF. In nucleotides, the CDR3 is TGTGCCAGCTCACCAGAAGGAACTAGTGGTTTGCAGTACTTC.

This clone was observed a single time. V gene TRBV11-2 combines with J gene TRBJ1-2; D might be TRBD1 (6 bases). V lost 1 base and J lost 8, with 20 bases in between. The V gene's germline CDR1 is SGHAT and CDR2 FQNNGV. This CDR3 comprises 16 residues. The CDR3 region is CASSLVSQGISRGYTF. Written as DNA, the CDR3 is TGTGCCAGCAGCTTAGTATCCCAGGGGATTTCGAGAGGCTACACCTTC.

V gene TRBV6-5 combines with J gene TRBJ1-3; weak D call: TRBD1 (6 bases). Trimming removed 6 bases from V and 2 bases from J, with 11 bases in between. Germline V CDR1 and CDR2: MNHEY, SVGAGI. The CDR3 consists of 14 residues. As DNA, the CDR3 is TGTGCCAGCAGCAGGACAGTGACTGGAAACACCATATATTTT. It codes for CASSRTVTGNTIYF.

This chain connects TRBV29-1 to TRBJ1-1; a possible D gene is TRBD1 (5 bases). Germline assignment: CDR1 SQVTM and CDR2 ANQGSEA. The CDR3 contains 13 residues. The V end was cut by 6 bases, the J end by 1 base, with 12 bases between. The CDR3 protein is CSVAGGWNTEAFF. The DNA for the CDR3 is TGCAGCGTGGCCGGGGGGTGGAACACTGAAGCTTTCTTT. Combining the CDR3 with reference TRBV29-1 and TRBJ1-1 gives the whole variable domain SAVISQKPSRDICQRGTSLTIQCQVDSQVTMMFWYRQQPGQSLTLIATANQGSEATYESGFVIDKFPISRPNLTFSTLTVSNMSPEDSSIYLCSVAGGWNTEAFFGQGTRLTVV.

The V and J genes are TRBV7-9 and TRBJ1-5; D remains unclear. V lost 1 base to trimming and J lost 1 base, with 8 bases between them. Germline V lookup: CDR1 SEHNR, CDR2 FQNEAQ (reference sequence). This CDR3 region has 15 residues. CDR3: CASSLGHTSNQPQHF. The CDR3 region has the DNA TGTGCCAGCAGCTTAGGACATACAAGCAATCAGCCCCAGCATTTT.

This sequence joins TRBV25-1 and TRBJ2-3, with a weak D call TRBD1 (5 bases). This CDR3 has 16 amino acids. V was shortened by 1 base and J by 1 base, with 12 bases between the two germline ends. CDR1 and CDR2 (germline): MGHDK, SYGVNS. CDR3 region: CASSESRAIRTDTQYF. The CDR3 DNA is TGTGCCAGCAGTGAATCCAGGGCAATCCGCACAGATACGCAGTATTTT.

The rearrangement links TRBV4-1 to TRBJ1-3; D gene ambiguous. The CDR3 has 16 residues. The V and J ends lost 1 base and 0 bases respectively, with 10 bases between them. Germline CDR1 is MGHRA and CDR2 is YSYEKL. The CDR3 nucleotides are TGCGCCAGCAGCCAAGGAAATGCGATCTCTGGAAACACCATATATTTT. Protein product: CASSQGNAISGNTIYF.

The gene calls are TRBV9 and TRBJ2-5, with D unresolved. Germline V lookup: CDR1 SGDLS, CDR2 YYNGEE. There are 13 residues in the CDR3. V was shortened by 1 base and J by 4 bases, with 8 bases between the two germline ends. The DNA of the CDR3 is TGTGCCAGCAGCGTAAGTGGCGGAGAGACCCAGTACTTC. Protein sequence: CASSVSGGETQYF.

The chain joins TRBV6-5 to TRBJ2-6, with D unclear. Germline CDR1 reads MNHEY; CDR2 reads SVGAGI. The CDR3 runs to 15 residues. V lost 5 bases, J lost 1 base, and 9 bases lay in between. Here the CDR3 DNA reads TGTGCCAGCAGTACCAGGCGTTCTGGGGCCAACGTCCTGACTTTC. It encodes CASSTRRSGANVLTF.